The 6 T cell receptor beta chains presented below share a single source sample, sequenced in a study of blood T cell repertoires in COVID-19. Profiled with immunoSEQ multiplex PCR; TCRdb holds only in-frame clones, not every one. Of 250,000 to 350,000 clones listed, 70% to 90% are singletons. The sequenced sample consisted of peripheral blood. These receptors all come from a woman in her 30s with active or convalescent COVID-19.

This clone showed up just a few times. The rearrangement links TRBV5-4 to TRBJ1-2; no definite D call. Trimming removed 5 bases from V and 6 bases from J, with 14 bases in between. Germline CDR1 and CDR2: SGHNT and YYREEE (reference sequence). CDR3 length: 13 amino acids. The CDR3 spells CASSLTYGDGYTF. The CDR3 nucleotides read TGTGCCAGCAGTTTGACGTACGGGGATGGCTACACCTTC.

This clone occurred a few times. The J gene is TRBJ1-1, the V gene TRBV29-1; 12 bases match TRBD1. The length of the CDR3 is 15 residues. The J segment lost 2 bases and the V segment lost 7 bases, leaving 8 bases of the junction unmatched. The germline V gene has CDR1 SQVTM and CDR2 ANQGSEA. CDR3 nucleotide sequence: TGCAGCGCCCGGGACAGGGGGCACCAAAACACTGAAGCTTTCTTT. Translation gives CSARDRGHQNTEAFF. Full variable domain (missing parts from reference TRBV29-1 and TRBJ1-1): SAVISQKPSRDICQRGTSLTIQCQVDSQVTMMFWYRQQPGQSLTLIATANQGSEATYESGFVIDKFPISRPNLTFSTLTVSNMSPEDSSIYLCSARDRGHQNTEAFFGQGTRLTVV.

V usage is TRBV6-2 or TRBV6-3 and J usage is TRBJ1-5; D is possibly TRBD1 (6 bases). Germline CDR1 and CDR2: MNHEY and SVGEGT. This CDR3 is built from 17 residues. Trimming took off 6 bases at V and 3 bases at J, with 21 bases between the two ends. CDR3 loop: CASSPGGGRVYNQPQHF. The CDR3 DNA reads TGTGCCAGCAGCCCCGGGGGGGGGCGGGTATACAATCAGCCCCAGCATTTT.

V gene TRBV19 combines with J gene TRBJ1-1; D is unclear. The CDR3 consists of 16 residues. The V and J ends lost 3 bases and 1 base respectively, with 15 bases between them. Germline CDR1 and CDR2: LNHDA and SQIVND (reference sequence). The CDR3 coding sequence is TGTGCCAGTAGTATGGCTGGGGTTACTAGGAACACTGAAGCTTTCTTT. Its protein product is CASSMAGVTRNTEAFF.

The chain combines TRBV9 with TRBJ1-2, with D possibly being TRBD1 (6 bases). From germline, CDR1 is SGDLS and CDR2 YYNGEE. V lost 1 base to trimming and J lost 10 bases, with 14 bases between them. The CDR3 sequence is 13 residues long. CDR3: CASSVPPDSTYTF. CDR3 DNA: TGTGCCAGCAGCGTACCACCGGACAGTACCTACACCTTC.

J is TRBJ1-1 and V is TRBV9, with unresolved D. Germline loops: CDR1 SGDLS, CDR2 YYNGEE. The CDR3 totals 13 residues. V lost 4 bases and J lost 3, with 10 bases in between. CDR3 in DNA: TGTGCCAGCAGCCTCGTAGCGGACACTGAAGCTTTCTTT. Encoded protein: CASSLVADTEAFF.